This T cell receptor beta chain was recorded in a study of shared clonotypes between healthy human individuals. Study as a whole: The study enrolled a couple of women and three men aged 18 to 49.

The CDR3 runs 16 residues. Looked up from germline, CDR1 is SGHDN and CDR2 is FVKESK. V shed 3 bases, J shed 4 bases, and the junction held 10 bases outside the gene matches. Division of CD4+ cells produced a CD45RA+ naive subset and a CD45RA-negative memory subset. The method was immunoSEQ multiplex PCR; TCRdb's version includes in-frame clones alone and lacks a portion of them. The sample includes roughly 1.5 million clones, about 98% of them seen just once. The receptor was derived from a young man in good health. The sample was naive CD4+ T cells sorted from blood. The subset is: CD45RA+ positively selected. This sequence joins TRBV14 and TRBJ2-7, with 9 bases fitting TRBD2. CDR3 sequence (DNA): TGTGCCAGCAGCCAGAAGGGGTTAGCGGGGGAATACGAGCAGTACTTC. Translating gives CASSQKGLAGEYEQYF.